The rows below give T cell receptor beta chains drawn from one sample of a study of patients and donors after allogeneic stem cell transplantation. TCRdb processed the RT-PCR reads anew with MiXCR; each CDR3 protein has one entry. Of approximately 160,000 distinct CDR3 sequences listed, 30% were seen once; the top ten hold roughly 3.2%. Source material: blood, either unsorted or a sorted T cell fraction (not recorded which). The receptor source for this set is a human donor who was either an allogeneic HSCT recipient or a stem cell or donor lymphocyte infusion donor (not recorded which). It is not recorded whose cells these are; they may come from a transplant donor. CDR3s include the opening cysteine and the closing phenylalanine or tryptophan.

TRBV27	TRBJ2-7	CASSLVVSSYEQYF
TRBV11-2	TRBJ2-5	CASSWYQETQYF
TRBV7-3	TRBJ1-6	CASSKDTNNSPLHF
TRBV5-1	TRBJ2-7	CASSLARGSYEQYF
TRBV29-1	TRBJ2-7	CSAGEYYEQYF
TRBV5-1	TRBJ2-5	CASMKGVQRSETQYF
TRBV5-1	TRBJ2-1	CASEIVASGTSYNEQFF
TRBV4-3	TRBJ2-7	CASSQDLGPSLYF
TRBV29-1	TRBJ2-7	CSVEGAESSYEQYF
TRBV25-1	TRBJ1-5	CASSEYTKAQPQHF
TRBV18	TRBJ2-5	CASSPRTIRETQYF
TRBV4-3	TRBJ1-1	CASSQEEDLPEAFF
TRBV4-3	TRBJ1-5	CASSQVPGQGLLHRNQPQHF
TRBV15	TRBJ1-5	CATSKPGTGNQPQHF
TRBV19	TRBJ2-1	CASTQTVSSYNEQFF
TRBV15	TRBJ2-7	CATSTTGYEQYF
TRBV5-1	TRBJ1-3	CASSSVPGQGAGIGNTIYF
TRBV20-1	TRBJ1-2	CSARGGIYGYTF
TRBV9	TRBJ2-7	CASSVDGAREQYF
TRBV3-1	TRBJ2-7	CASSYDFQGAGEQYF
TRBV2	TRBJ2-1	CASNFVAGGNEQFF
TRBV10-3	TRBJ1-2	CAISEAGIGGYTF
TRBV3-1	TRBJ1-3	CASSRGSRGRSGNTIYF
TRBV12-3/TRBV12-4	TRBJ2-7	CASSLKDRPTYEQYF
TRBV18	TRBJ2-1	CASSNLAGGTYNEQFF
TRBV27	TRBJ1-6	CATSETGFSPLHF
TRBV4-3	TRBJ2-4	CASSQFRTGTKNIQYF
TRBV6-2/TRBV6-3	TRBJ1-5	CASSRGGGSNQPQHF
TRBV6-1	TRBJ1-4	CASSDPGLFEKLFF
TRBV20-1	TRBJ1-2	CSAIPVNTHNYGYTF
TRBV5-4	TRBJ1-6	CASSFQNSPLHF
TRBV27	TRBJ2-2	CASSLTSNTGELFF
TRBV18	TRBJ1-5	CASSPVGSIQPQHF
TRBV20-1	TRBJ2-7	CSARDRWSYEQYF
TRBV6-5	TRBJ1-4	CASSYFMPGDIRFREKLFF
TRBV7-2	TRBJ1-2	CASSPGHPPYGYTF